This record concerns one T cell receptor beta chain sequence. Its antigen remains unknown. MiXCR, applied by TCRdb to the RT-PCR reads, yields one record per CDR3 protein. The table lists 500,000 to 750,000 distinct CDR3 sequences, approximately 14% of them singletons. Trimming at V came to 0 bases and at J to 4 bases, leaving 11 bases not matched to a gene. The CDR3 runs 18 residues. Per germline, CDR1 SGDLS and CDR2 YYNGEE. The record originates from a study of response to subunit inactivated influenza vaccine. Study observations and caveats: Authors suggested that a seasonal influenza vaccination recruits few new T cells each time.

The genes are TRBV9 and TRBJ2-3, with TRBD2 matching over 10 bases. Sequences were derived from PBMCs from blood, sampled 11 to 12 days after vaccination. This receptor was identified in a man aged 45-65 years who received an inactivated influenza vaccine. Written as DNA, the CDR3 is TGTGCCAGCAGCGTAGAAGGGCTAGCGGGAGAGGGTGCAGATACGCAGTATTTT. It is translated as CASSVEGLAGEGADTQYF.